The 11 T cell receptor beta chains below all came from one sample that was sequenced in a study of T cell responses to AZD1222 COVID-19 vaccine (dated by TCRdb to 2020 to 2023). The receptor library was made with the immunoSEQ multiplex PCR assay. What TCRdb holds here is the immuneACCESS table cut down to in-frame rearrangements. Part of the clones is not present; checked against another copy, under half of the missing clones reflect an unresolved V gene, and the others are unexplained. This sample has over 95,000 clones in its table, and approximately 88% of those were observed once. Together, the top ten hold about 6% of the sample. Reading the label with the study, this specimen's time point is: about 28 days (+/-7) after the second vaccine dose. Sequencing used peripheral blood, obtained 28 days after the second AZD1222 dose. The receptors were sampled from an adult who received the AZD1222 COVID-19 vaccine.

The V and J genes are TRBV7-9 and TRBJ1-3, with D possibly matching TRBD1 (6 bases). Germline assignment: CDR1 SEHNR and CDR2 FQNEAQ (reference sequence). Trimming stripped 1 base from V and 2 bases from J, with 15 bases between. The CDR3 contains 17 residues. CDR3 sequence (DNA): TGTGCCAGCAGCTTAGGAGGGTCAGGGGTTACTGGAAACACCATATATTTT. This gives the protein CASSLGGSGVTGNTIYF.

The J gene is TRBJ2-5, the V gene TRBV12-3 or TRBV12-4, with 8 nucleotides matching TRBD1. V gave up 6 bases and J gave up 5 bases; unmatched junction bases: 5. The CDR3 is made up of 13 amino acids. The CDR3 loop reads CASRAGGSETQYF. The CDR3 DNA is TGTGCCAGCAGGGCAGGGGGCAGTGAGACCCAGTACTTC.

V gene TRBV3-1 (or the pseudogene TRBV3-2) combines with J gene TRBJ1-4; possible D gene TRBD1, 5 bases. CDR1 and CDR2 from the germline V gene are LGHDT and YNNKEL (reference sequence). The CDR3 covers 16 residues. Trimming removed 2 bases from V and 1 base from J, with 11 bases in between. CDR3: CASSQPDIKTNEKLFF. The CDR3 coding sequence is TGTGCCAGCAGCCAACCGGACATAAAAACTAATGAAAAACTGTTTTTT.

The chain is built from TRBV5-1 and TRBJ2-3; D call uncertain. Germline V gene lookup returns CDR1 SGHRS and CDR2 YFSETQ. This CDR3 comprises 11 residues. V shed 2 bases and J shed 5 bases, with 3 bases lying between them. CDR3 loop: CASSFQDTQYF. The CDR3 bases are TGCGCCAGCAGCTTTCAAGATACGCAGTATTTT.

The chain is built from TRBV18 and TRBJ1-1; TRBD1 might be the D (5 bases). The CDR3 covers 14 residues. Per the germline V gene, CDR1 is KGHSH and CDR2 is LQKENI. Trimming took off 0 bases at V and 7 bases at J, with 12 bases between the two ends. In DNA form, the CDR3 reads TGTGCCAGCTCACCACCGGGGGGGAGGGTTGAAGCTTTCTTT. Protein sequence: CASSPPGGRVEAFF.

This clone was recorded only once. The chain recombines TRBV6-6 with TRBJ2-2, with D perhaps matching TRBD1 (6 bases). V lost 10 bases and J 1 base, leaving 16 bases between the germline ends. The CDR3 spans 15 residues. Germline CDR1 and CDR2: MNHNY and SVGAGI (reference sequence). CDR3 region: CATFTGTRNTGELFF. In nucleotides, the CDR3 is TGTGCCACCTTCACAGGGACAAGGAACACCGGGGAGCTGTTTTTT.

The J gene is TRBJ1-3, the V gene TRBV6-1; no definite D call. Germline-derived CDR1 and CDR2 are MNHNS and SASEGT. The CDR3 is 16 amino acids. V lost 1 base, J lost 0 bases, and 10 bases lay in between. This CDR3 reads CASSEVRQSSGNTIYF. The CDR3 DNA reads as TGTGCCAGCAGTGAAGTACGGCAGTCCTCTGGAAACACCATATATTTT.

The chain has TRBV6-5 and TRBJ2-7; the match to TRBD1 covers 10 bases. Germline CDR1 reads MNHEY; CDR2 reads SVGAGI. J gave up 6 bases and V 2 bases, and 7 bases lay outside the gene matches. This CDR3 is 15 amino acids long. CDR3 sequence reads: CASSYEGQGIGEQYF. In nucleotides, the CDR3 is TGTGCCAGCAGTTACGAGGGACAGGGGATAGGCGAGCAGTACTTC.

The chain employs TRBV6-2 or TRBV6-3 and TRBJ2-3, with 11 bases matching TRBD1. The CDR3 runs to 14 residues. CDR1 is MNHEY, CDR2 SVGEGT, per germline. The J segment lost 9 bases and the V segment lost 2 bases, leaving 4 bases of the junction unmatched. CDR3 sequence: CASSYGRDRGTQYF. In DNA, the CDR3 is TGTGCCAGCAGTTACGGCCGGGACAGGGGGACGCAGTATTTT.

The V gene is TRBV9, the J gene TRBJ1-2, with 7 bases fitting TRBD1. The V and J ends lost 3 bases and 3 bases, in that order; junction bases with no gene match: 8. The CDR3 consists of 15 residues. Germline-derived CDR1 and CDR2 are SGDLS and YYNGEE. CDR3 protein: CASSGGTQGHYGYTF. The CDR3 nucleotides are TGTGCCAGCAGCGGCGGGACACAGGGGCACTATGGCTACACCTTC.

The genes are TRBV28 and TRBJ1-5, with no clear D. Deletions cut 7 bases from V and 2 bases from J, with 9 bases between. The CDR3 loop spans 13 amino acids. Germline CDR1 MDHEN, CDR2 SYDVKM. The CDR3: CASTPGGNQPQHF. CDR3 DNA sequence: TGTGCCAGCACCCCAGGAGGCAATCAGCCCCAGCATTTT.